Included here is one TCR beta chain sequence, with context. What it recognizes is unknown. This sample was included in a study of cytomegalovirus exposure and HLA in healthy donors. Study details: Roughly 170 million T cells yielded 117 million unique TCR beta sequences in earlier analysis. Study-wide results and limits: Across HLA loci, a later analysis found differing TCR association rates, with DRB1 most and HLA-C fewest. Reports indicate that TCR beta sequences accurately predicted the HLA-A and HLA-B alleles of most subjects. It was only CMV serostatus that was available as immune exposure information.

Both 60 Vbeta primers and 13 Jbeta primers went into the PCR. The method was immunoSEQ multiplex PCR; TCRdb's version includes in-frame clones alone and lacks a portion of them. Altogether more than 85,000 clones are present, approximately 82% being singletons, with the ten largest covering 8.2%. The CDR3 extends over 14 amino acids. Germline V lookup: CDR1 GTSNPN, CDR2 SVGIG (reference sequence). V dropped 8 bases and J dropped 3; count of bases not matched to a gene: 10. The specimen was PBMCs. This receptor was identified in a man in his forties in good health and CMV-seropositive. The V and J genes are TRBV30 and TRBJ2-1, with 7 bases fitting TRBD2. CDR3 residues: CAGGGAEIYNEQFF. CDR3 nucleotides: TGTGCCGGGGGGGGAGCGGAGATCTACAATGAGCAGTTCTTC.